This T cell receptor beta chain was documented in a study of T-cell memory formation after mild COVID-19. Findings and caveats of the study: Still unconfirmed is whether the second-wave clones peaking on day 37 recognized SARS-CoV-2. There were some responding clones in pre-infection memory, which suggested that cross-reactive memory had joined. CD4+ contracting clones lay mainly in CM and EM, CD8+ ones in EMRA.

A word on this clonotype: Its antigen is currently unknown.

Germline CDR1 and CDR2: GTSNPN and SVGIG (reference sequence). This CDR3 region has 13 residues. Trimming removed 3 bases from V and 2 bases from J, with 10 bases in between. TCR alpha and TCR beta cDNA libraries with sample barcodes and UMIs came from 5'RACE using constant-segment primers. TCRdb recomputed calls from the 5' RACE reads with MiXCR, one row per CDR3 protein. The sample lists 350,000 to 450,000 distinct CDR3 sequences, about 15% seen once, with around a fifth in the top ten. The chain couples TRBV30 to TRBJ1-1; no clear D. This clonotype originated in a man aged 18 to 35 who had mild COVID-19 (a few samples of this study predate the infection). Cell type and time point are not known. Sequences were obtained from PBMCs or a T cell subset sorted from them (not recorded which). The CDR3: CAWREVKNTEAFF. Here the CDR3 DNA reads TGTGCCTGGAGGGAGGTGAAAAACACTGAAGCTTTCTTT.